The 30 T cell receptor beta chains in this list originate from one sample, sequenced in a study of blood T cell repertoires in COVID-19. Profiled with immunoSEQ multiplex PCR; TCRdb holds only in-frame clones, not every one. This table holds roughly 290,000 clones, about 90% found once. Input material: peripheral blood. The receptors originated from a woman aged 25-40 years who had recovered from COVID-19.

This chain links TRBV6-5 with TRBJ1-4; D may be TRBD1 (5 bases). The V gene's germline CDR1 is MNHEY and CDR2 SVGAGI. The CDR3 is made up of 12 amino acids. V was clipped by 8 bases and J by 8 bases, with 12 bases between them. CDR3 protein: CASGRGREKLFF. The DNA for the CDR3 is TGTGCCAGCGGAAGGGGAAGGGAAAAACTGTTTTTT.

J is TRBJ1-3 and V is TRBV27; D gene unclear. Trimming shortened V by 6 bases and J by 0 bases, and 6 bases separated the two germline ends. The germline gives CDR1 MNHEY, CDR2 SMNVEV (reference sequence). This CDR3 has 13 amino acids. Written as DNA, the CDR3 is TGTGCCAGCAGAAGTAGCTCTGGAAACACCATATATTTT. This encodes CASRSSSGNTIYF.

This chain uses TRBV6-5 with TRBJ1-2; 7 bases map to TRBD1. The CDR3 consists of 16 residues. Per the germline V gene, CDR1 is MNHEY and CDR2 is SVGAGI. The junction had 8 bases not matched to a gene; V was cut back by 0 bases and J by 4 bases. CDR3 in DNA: TGTGCCAGCAGTTACTCCGGAGGCAGGGGGGTCTATGGCTACACCTTC. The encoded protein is CASSYSGGRGVYGYTF.

CDR3 coding DNA: TGTGCCAGCAGCGTAGGGGCGGGGGATAATTCACCCCTCCACTTT. Amino acids: CASSVGAGDNSPLHF. The chain joins TRBV9 to TRBJ1-6; D possibly corresponds to TRBD1 (5 bases). The CDR3 covers 15 residues. Trimming removed 0 bases at V and 5 bases at J, with 9 bases between. Per germline, CDR1 SGDLS and CDR2 YYNGEE.

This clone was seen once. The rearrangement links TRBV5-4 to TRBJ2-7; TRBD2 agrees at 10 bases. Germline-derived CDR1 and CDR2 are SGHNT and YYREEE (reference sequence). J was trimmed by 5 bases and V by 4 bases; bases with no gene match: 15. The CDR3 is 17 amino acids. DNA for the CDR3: TGTGCCAGCAGCGGAGGAGGGACTAGCGATTTGAGGAACGAGCAGTACTTC. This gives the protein CASSGGGTSDLRNEQYF. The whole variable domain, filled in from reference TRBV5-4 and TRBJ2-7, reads ETGVTQSPTHLIKTRGQQVTLRCSSQSGHNTVSWYQQALGQGPQFIFQYYREEENGRGNFPPRFSGLQFPNYSSELNVNALELDDSALYLCASSGGGTSDLRNEQYFGPGTRLTVT.

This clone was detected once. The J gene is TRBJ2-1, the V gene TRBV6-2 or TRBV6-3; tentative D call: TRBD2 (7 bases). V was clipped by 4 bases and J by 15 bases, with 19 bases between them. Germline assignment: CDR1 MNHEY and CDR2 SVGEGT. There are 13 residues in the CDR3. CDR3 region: CASSWGGGRSGFF. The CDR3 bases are TGTGCCAGCAGTTGGGGGGGCGGGCGCAGCGGGTTCTTC.

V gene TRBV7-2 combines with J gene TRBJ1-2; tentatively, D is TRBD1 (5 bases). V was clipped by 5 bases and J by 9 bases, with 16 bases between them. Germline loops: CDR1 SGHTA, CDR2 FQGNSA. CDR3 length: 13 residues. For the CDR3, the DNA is TGTGCCAGCAGCCCTGGGGCCCTAGGTCGCTACACCTTC. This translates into CASSPGALGRYTF. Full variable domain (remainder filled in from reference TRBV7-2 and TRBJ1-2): GAGVSQSPSNKVTEKGKDVELRCDPISGHTALYWYRQSLGQGLEFLIYFQGNSAPDKSGLPSDRFSAERTGGSVSTLTIQRTQQEDSAVYLCASSPGALGRYTFGSGTRLTVV.

This chain's CDR3 is CASTQGTGVLYEQYF. The CDR3 region has the DNA TGTGCCAGTACTCAAGGGACAGGGGTTTTGTACGAGCAGTACTTC. The chain combines TRBV7-8 with TRBJ2-7; 10 bases line up with TRBD1. Per germline, CDR1 SGHVS and CDR2 FQNEAQ. The CDR3 is made up of 15 amino acids. V shed 9 bases and J 4 bases; nucleotides not matched to a gene: 12. The full variable domain, rest sourced from reference TRBV7-8 and TRBJ2-7, is GAGVSQSPRYKVAKRGQDVALRCDPISGHVSLFWYQQALGQGPEFLTYFQNEAQLDKSGLPSDRFFAERPEGSVSTLKIQRTQQEDSAVYLCASTQGTGVLYEQYFGPGTRLTVT.

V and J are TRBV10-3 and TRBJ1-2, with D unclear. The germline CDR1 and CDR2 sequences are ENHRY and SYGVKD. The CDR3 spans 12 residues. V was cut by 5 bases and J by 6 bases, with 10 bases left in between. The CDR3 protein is CAISPQEDGYTF. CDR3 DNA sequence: TGTGCCATCAGTCCCCAGGAGGATGGCTACACCTTC.

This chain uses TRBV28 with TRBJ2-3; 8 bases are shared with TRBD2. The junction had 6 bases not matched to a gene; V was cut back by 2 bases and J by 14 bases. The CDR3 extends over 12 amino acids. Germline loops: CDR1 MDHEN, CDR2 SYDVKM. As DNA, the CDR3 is TGTGCCAGCAGTTTAGGACTAGCAGGTCCGTATTTT. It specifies CASSLGLAGPYF.

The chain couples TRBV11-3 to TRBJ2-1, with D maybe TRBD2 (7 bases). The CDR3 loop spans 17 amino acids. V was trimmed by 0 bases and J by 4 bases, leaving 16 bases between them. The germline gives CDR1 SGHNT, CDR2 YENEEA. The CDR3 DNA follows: TGTGCCAGCAGCTTAGATTTCACGGGGGGCCAATACAATGAGCAGTTCTTC. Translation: CASSLDFTGGQYNEQFF. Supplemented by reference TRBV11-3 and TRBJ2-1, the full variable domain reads EAGVVQSPRYKIIEKKQPVAFWCNPISGHNTLYWYLQNLGQGPELLIRYENEEAVDDSQLPKDRFSAERLKGVDSTLKIQPAELGDSAVYLCASSLDFTGGQYNEQFFGPGTRLTVL.

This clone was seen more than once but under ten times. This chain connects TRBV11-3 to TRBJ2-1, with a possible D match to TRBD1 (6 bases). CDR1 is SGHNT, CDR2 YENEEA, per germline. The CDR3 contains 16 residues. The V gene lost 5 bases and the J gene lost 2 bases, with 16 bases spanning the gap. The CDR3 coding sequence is TGTGCCAGCAGCATTGGGACATCGCCTACCTACAATGAGCAGTTCTTC. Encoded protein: CASSIGTSPTYNEQFF.

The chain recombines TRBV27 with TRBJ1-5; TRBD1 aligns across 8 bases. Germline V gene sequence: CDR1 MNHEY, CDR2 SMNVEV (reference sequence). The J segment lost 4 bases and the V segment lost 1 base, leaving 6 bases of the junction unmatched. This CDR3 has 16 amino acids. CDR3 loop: CASSLLGTGGNQPQHF. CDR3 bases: TGTGCCAGCAGTTTATTGGGGACAGGTGGAAATCAGCCCCAGCATTTT.

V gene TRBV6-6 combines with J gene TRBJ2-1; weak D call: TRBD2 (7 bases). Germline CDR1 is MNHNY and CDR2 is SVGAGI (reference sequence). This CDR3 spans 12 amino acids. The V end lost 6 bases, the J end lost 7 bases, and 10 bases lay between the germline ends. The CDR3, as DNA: TGTGCCAGCAGGGAGGGGGGGAATGAGCAGTTCTTC. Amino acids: CASREGGNEQFF.

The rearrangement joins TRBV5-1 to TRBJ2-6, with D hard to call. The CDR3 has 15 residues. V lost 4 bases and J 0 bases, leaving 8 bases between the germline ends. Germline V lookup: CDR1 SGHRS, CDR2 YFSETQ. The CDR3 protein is CASSVYSSGANVLTF. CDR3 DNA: TGCGCCAGCAGCGTATATAGCTCTGGGGCCAACGTCCTGACTTTC.

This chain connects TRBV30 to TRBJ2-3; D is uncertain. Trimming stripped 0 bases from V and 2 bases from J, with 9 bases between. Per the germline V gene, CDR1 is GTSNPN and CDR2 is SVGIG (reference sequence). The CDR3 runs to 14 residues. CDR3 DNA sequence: TGTGCCTGGAGTGTACGGCTAGTCACAGATACGCAGTATTTT. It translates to CAWSVRLVTDTQYF.

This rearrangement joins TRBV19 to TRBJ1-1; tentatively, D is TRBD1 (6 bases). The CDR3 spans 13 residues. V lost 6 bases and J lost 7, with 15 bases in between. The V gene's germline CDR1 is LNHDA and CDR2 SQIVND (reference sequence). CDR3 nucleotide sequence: TGTGCCAGTAGCCACAGGGATTTGAGTGAAGCTTTCTTT. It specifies CASSHRDLSEAFF. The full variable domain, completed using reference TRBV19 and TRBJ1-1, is DGGITQSPKYLFRKEGQNVTLSCEQNLNHDAMYWYRQDPGQGLRLIYYSQIVNDFQKGDIAEGYSVSREKKESFPLTVTSAQKNPTAFYLCASSHRDLSEAFFGQGTRLTVV.

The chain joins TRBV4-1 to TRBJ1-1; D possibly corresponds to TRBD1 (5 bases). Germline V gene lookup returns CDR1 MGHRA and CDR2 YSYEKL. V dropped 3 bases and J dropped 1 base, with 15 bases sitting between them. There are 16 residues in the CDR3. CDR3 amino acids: CASSQGMGLSNTEAFF. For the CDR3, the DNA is TGCGCCAGCAGCCAGGGGATGGGACTGTCGAACACTGAAGCTTTCTTT.

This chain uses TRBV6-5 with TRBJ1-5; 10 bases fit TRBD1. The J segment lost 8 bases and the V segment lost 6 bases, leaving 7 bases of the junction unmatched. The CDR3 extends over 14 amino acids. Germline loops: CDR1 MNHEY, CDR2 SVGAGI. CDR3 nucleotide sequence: TGTGCCAGCAGGCCGGGACAGGGGCGGGAGCCCCAGCATTTT. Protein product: CASRPGQGREPQHF.

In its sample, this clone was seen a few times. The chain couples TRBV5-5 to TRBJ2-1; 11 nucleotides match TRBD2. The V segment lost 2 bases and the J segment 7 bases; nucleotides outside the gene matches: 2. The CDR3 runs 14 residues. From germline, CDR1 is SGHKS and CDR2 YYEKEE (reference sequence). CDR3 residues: CASSLTSGSNEQFF. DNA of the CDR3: TGTGCCAGCAGCTTAACTAGCGGGAGTAATGAGCAGTTCTTC.

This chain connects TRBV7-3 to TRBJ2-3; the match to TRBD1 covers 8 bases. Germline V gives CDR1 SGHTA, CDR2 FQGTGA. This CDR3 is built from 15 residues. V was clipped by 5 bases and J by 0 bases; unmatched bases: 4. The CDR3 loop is CASSRQGKSTDTQYF. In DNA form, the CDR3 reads TGTGCCAGCAGCCGACAGGGGAAGAGCACAGATACGCAGTATTTT.

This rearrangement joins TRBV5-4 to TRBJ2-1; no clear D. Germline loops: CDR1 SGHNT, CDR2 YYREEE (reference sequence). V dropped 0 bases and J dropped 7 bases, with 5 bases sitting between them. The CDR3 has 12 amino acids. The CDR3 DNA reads TGTGCCAGCAGCTTGGTAGTAAATGAGCAGTTCTTC. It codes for CASSLVVNEQFF.

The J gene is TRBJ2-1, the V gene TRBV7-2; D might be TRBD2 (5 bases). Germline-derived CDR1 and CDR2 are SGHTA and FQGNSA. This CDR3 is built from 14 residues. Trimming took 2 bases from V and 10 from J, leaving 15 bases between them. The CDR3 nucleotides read TGTGCCAGCAGCTTACCTGGACTGGGCAGGGAGCAGTTCTTC. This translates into CASSLPGLGREQFF.

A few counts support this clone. CDR3 nucleotide sequence: TGTGCCAGCAGTTACTCAGGGACAGCGAATGAGCAGTTCTTC. Its translation is CASSYSGTANEQFF. The genes are TRBV6-5 and TRBJ2-1, with 7 bases matching TRBD1. CDR1 is MNHEY and CDR2 is SVGAGI in the germline V gene. V was clipped by 0 bases and J by 7 bases; unmatched bases: 3. The length of the CDR3 is 14 residues.

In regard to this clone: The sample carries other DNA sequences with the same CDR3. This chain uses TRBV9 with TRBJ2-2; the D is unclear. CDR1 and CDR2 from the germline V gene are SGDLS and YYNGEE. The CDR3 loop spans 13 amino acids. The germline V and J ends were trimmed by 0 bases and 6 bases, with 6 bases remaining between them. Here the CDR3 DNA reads TGTGCCAGCAGCGTAGTAGCACCCGGGGAGCTGTTTTTT. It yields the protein CASSVVAPGELFF.

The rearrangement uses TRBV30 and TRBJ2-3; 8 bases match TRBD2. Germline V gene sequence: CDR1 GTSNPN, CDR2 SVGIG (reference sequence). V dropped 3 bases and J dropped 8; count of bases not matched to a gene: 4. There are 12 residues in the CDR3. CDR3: CAWRTGGGTQYF. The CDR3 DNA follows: TGTGCCTGGAGGACGGGAGGGGGTACGCAGTATTTT.

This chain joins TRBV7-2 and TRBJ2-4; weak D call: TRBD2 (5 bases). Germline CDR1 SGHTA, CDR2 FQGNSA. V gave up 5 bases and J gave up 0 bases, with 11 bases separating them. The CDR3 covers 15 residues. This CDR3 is CASSEGRLAKNIQYF. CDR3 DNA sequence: TGTGCCAGCAGCGAAGGGAGACTAGCCAAAAACATTCAGTACTTC. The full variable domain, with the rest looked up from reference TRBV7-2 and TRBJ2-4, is GAGVSQSPSNKVTEKGKDVELRCDPISGHTALYWYRQSLGQGLEFLIYFQGNSAPDKSGLPSDRFSAERTGGSVSTLTIQRTQQEDSAVYLCASSEGRLAKNIQYFGAGTRLSVL.

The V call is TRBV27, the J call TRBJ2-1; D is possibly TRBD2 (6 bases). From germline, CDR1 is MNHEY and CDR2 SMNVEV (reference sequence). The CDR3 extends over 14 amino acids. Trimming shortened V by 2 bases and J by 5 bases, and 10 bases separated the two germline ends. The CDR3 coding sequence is TGTGCCAGCAGTTTACTGACGGGGGACAATGAGCAGTTCTTC. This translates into CASSLLTGDNEQFF.

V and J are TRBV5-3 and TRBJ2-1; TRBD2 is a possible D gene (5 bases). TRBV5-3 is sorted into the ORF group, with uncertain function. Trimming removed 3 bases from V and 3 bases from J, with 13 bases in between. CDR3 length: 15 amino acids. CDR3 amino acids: CARSCLADNYNEQFF. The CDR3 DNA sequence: TGTGCCAGAAGCTGTCTAGCTGATAACTACAATGAGCAGTTCTTC.

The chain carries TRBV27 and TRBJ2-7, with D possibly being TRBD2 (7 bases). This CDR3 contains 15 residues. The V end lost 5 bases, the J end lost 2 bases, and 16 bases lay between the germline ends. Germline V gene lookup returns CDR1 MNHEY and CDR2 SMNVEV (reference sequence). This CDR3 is CASSAFRGAAYEQYF. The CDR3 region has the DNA TGTGCCAGCAGTGCCTTCCGGGGGGCCGCCTACGAGCAGTACTTC.